This T cell receptor (beta chain) was obtained from a study of CD8 T cells in Susac syndrome. CDR1 is DFQATT, CDR2 SNEGSKA, per germline (reference sequence). V shed 6 bases and J 6 bases; nucleotides not matched to a gene: 8. This CDR3 has 15 amino acids. When the RNA was reverse transcribed, random hexamers were used with an input of roughly 0.45 to 1 ug. TCRdb reprocessed the immunoSEQ multiplex PCR reads with MiXCR, giving one entry per CDR3 protein. The table lists about 300,000 distinct CDR3 sequences, 75% to 85% of them singletons. A few counts support this clonotype. Sequencing was carried out using CD8+ T cells from PBMCs. This TCR came from a human donor with multiple sclerosis. The rearrangement joins TRBV20-1 to TRBJ2-2; TRBD2 matches at 12 bases. The CDR3 reads CSAQTSGRRSGELFF. CDR3 bases: TGCAGTGCCCAGACTAGCGGGAGAAGATCCGGGGAGCTGTTTTTT.